Presented here are 21 T cell receptor beta chains from one specimen sequenced in a study of T cells in Graves' hyperthyroidism and ophthalmopathy. TCR beta CDR3 regions were amplified from RNA. The HTBI primer set served for first-round RT-PCR of the TCR CDR3. A single record per CDR3 protein comes from TCRdb applying MiXCR to the multiplex PCR reads. The sample includes around 520,000 distinct CDR3 sequences, 12% to 15% of them seen just once. The sequencing sample was made of blood. These receptors all come from a woman aged 40 to 50 with Graves' hyperthyroidism.

This clonotype has at least ten counts. V usage is TRBV28 and J usage is TRBJ2-5; D is perhaps TRBD2 (6 bases). CDR1 MDHEN and CDR2 SYDVKM come from the germline V gene. Trimming stripped 5 bases from V and 5 bases from J, with 12 bases between. The CDR3 loop spans 13 amino acids. In DNA, the CDR3 is TGTGCCAGCAGTCCTGACAGCGGGGAGACCCAGTACTTC. This gives the protein CASSPDSGETQYF.

The sample holds many counts of this clonotype. The genes are TRBV7-2 and TRBJ2-7, with D unclear. CDR1 is SGHTA and CDR2 is FQGNSA in the germline V gene. The CDR3 is made up of 16 amino acids. The V end lost 2 bases, the J end lost 4 bases, and 18 bases lay between the germline ends. CDR3 in amino acids: CASSLRAALPGYEQYF. In nucleotides, the CDR3 is TGTGCCAGCAGCTTAAGGGCAGCCCTCCCAGGATACGAGCAGTACTTC.

Ten or more counts support this clonotype. CDR3 in DNA: TGTGCCAGCAGCCCCGACTGGAGCCTTAATGAAAAACTGTTTTTT. As protein: CASSPDWSLNEKLFF. The J gene is TRBJ1-4, the V gene TRBV3-1; D not resolved. The V gene lost 4 bases and the J gene lost 4 bases, with 13 bases spanning the gap. The CDR3 is 15 residues long. Germline V gives CDR1 LGHDT, CDR2 YNNKEL (reference sequence).

This clonotype has ten or more counts. The chain couples TRBV27 to TRBJ2-7, with D uncertain. The CDR3 loop spans 15 amino acids. Germline loops: CDR1 MNHEY, CDR2 SMNVEV (reference sequence). Between the trimmed V and J ends, which lost 5 bases and 4 bases, there was a span of 18 bases. DNA for the CDR3: TGTGCCAGCAGTCCCCTCGGCCGAACCCCATACGAGCAGTACTTC. Its protein is CASSPLGRTPYEQYF.

There are many counts of this clonotype. The rearrangement links TRBV28 to TRBJ2-5; D possibly corresponds to TRBD1 (6 bases). Trimming cost V 3 bases and J 5 bases, with 13 bases left between them. This CDR3 spans 14 amino acids. Germline V gene lookup returns CDR1 MDHEN and CDR2 SYDVKM. CDR3 sequence (DNA): TGTGCCAGCAGTTTCTCGGACAGTTCGGAGACCCAGTACTTC. It codes for CASSFSDSSETQYF.

This clonotype was recorded at least ten times. V gene TRBV10-2 combines with J gene TRBJ1-5; 7 nucleotides agree with TRBD1. This CDR3 comprises 15 residues. The V and J ends lost 4 bases and 2 bases, in that order; junction bases with no gene match: 5. Germline CDR1 and CDR2: WSHSY and SAAADI. DNA for the CDR3: TGCGCCAGCAGTGTACAGGGGTATGGCAATCAGCCCCAGCATTTT. Encoded protein: CASSVQGYGNQPQHF.

The rearrangement uses TRBV19 and TRBJ2-3; TRBD1 is a possible D gene (6 bases). This CDR3 spans 15 amino acids. Trimming shortened V by 6 bases and J by 3 bases, and 16 bases separated the two germline ends. Germline V gene sequence: CDR1 LNHDA, CDR2 SQIVND (reference sequence). The CDR3 DNA follows: TGTGCCAGTAGCAATGGACAGACAAGGACAGATACGCAGTATTTT. The encoded protein is CASSNGQTRTDTQYF.

This clonotype was seen a few times. This chain joins TRBV12-3 or TRBV12-4 and TRBJ1-2, with 7 positions matching TRBD1. J lost 4 bases, V lost 4 bases, and 9 bases had no gene match. CDR3 length: 15 amino acids. CDR3: CASSSLTGRLYGYTF. The CDR3 DNA reads as TGTGCCAGCAGTTCGTTGACAGGGCGGCTCTATGGCTACACCTTC.

There are many counts of this clonotype. The chain combines TRBV12-3 or TRBV12-4 with TRBJ2-2; 8 bases are a match to TRBD1. The V gene end was trimmed by 8 bases and the J gene end by 1 base; junction bases not matched to a gene: 3. The CDR3 loop spans 14 amino acids. CDR3 amino acids: CASSGTGNTGELFF. The CDR3 bases are TGTGCCAGCTCCGGGACAGGGAACACCGGGGAGCTGTTTTTT.

J is TRBJ2-3 and V is TRBV7-8; D is unclear. The CDR3 covers 16 residues. Trimming stripped 2 bases from V and 3 bases from J, with 15 bases between. Germline CDR1 is SGHVS and CDR2 is FQNEAQ. The CDR3 region has the DNA TGTGCCAGCAGCTTATTAATTGTTGGCGGAACAGATACGCAGTATTTT. Protein: CASSLLIVGGTDTQYF.

This clonotype was seen only once. A much larger clone differs from this one at a single base, so this may be a read error. This chain uses TRBV20-1 with TRBJ2-1; maybe TRBD1 (5 bases). This CDR3 spans 12 amino acids. CDR1 is DFQATT, CDR2 SNEGSKA, per germline (reference sequence). DNA of the CDR3: TGCAGTGCTAGTTCGGACAAGAATGAGCGGTTCTTC. Translation: CSASSDKNERFF.

The sample holds many counts of this clonotype. This chain links TRBV27 with TRBJ2-3, with D hard to call. CDR3 size: 12 residues. The ends were cut back, 5 bases at V and 2 bases at J, with 5 bases in the middle. CDR1 and CDR2 (germline): MNHEY, SMNVEV (reference sequence). Written as DNA, the CDR3 is TGTGCCAGCAGTATCGACACAGATACGCAGTATTTT. As protein: CASSIDTDTQYF.

At least ten counts were recorded for this clonotype. The V and J genes are TRBV7-2 and TRBJ1-5, with D possibly TRBD1 on 5 matching bases. V was shortened by 5 bases and J by 7 bases, with 12 bases between the two germline ends. The CDR3 is 13 amino acids. The V gene's germline CDR1 is SGHTA and CDR2 FQGNSA. CDR3 region: CASSPVRDQPQHF. The CDR3 nucleotides read TGTGCCAGCAGCCCCGTCCGGGACCAGCCCCAGCATTTT.

J is TRBJ1-5 and V is TRBV28, with D maybe TRBD1 (5 bases). CDR1 and CDR2 (germline): MDHEN, SYDVKM. The CDR3 runs 13 residues. V shed 7 bases and J shed 3 bases, with 10 bases lying between them. This CDR3 reads CASIRELNQPQHF. The CDR3 nucleotides read TGTGCCAGCATCAGGGAACTCAATCAGCCCCAGCATTTT.

This clonotype was observed a few times. The chain uses TRBV20-1 and TRBJ1-5, with D possibly matching TRBD1 (6 bases). With 6 bases removed from V and 2 bases from J, the gap between germline ends came to 17 bases. CDR3 length equals 15 residues. Per the germline V gene, CDR1 is DFQATT and CDR2 is SNEGSKA (reference sequence). The CDR3: CSAKEGGSGNQPQHF. The CDR3 DNA is TGCAGTGCGAAAGAGGGGGGATCAGGCAATCAGCCCCAGCATTTT.

This clonotype was seen many times. The J gene is TRBJ1-3, the V gene TRBV7-2, with 7 nucleotides matching TRBD1. The CDR3 has 13 amino acids. Germline loops: CDR1 SGHTA, CDR2 FQGNSA. The V gene end was trimmed by 4 bases and the J gene end by 4 bases; junction bases not matched to a gene: 1. The CDR3: CASSSDRGNTIYF. CDR3 DNA: TGTGCCAGCAGCTCGGACAGGGGAAACACCATATATTTT.

The sample holds a few counts of this clonotype. The rearrangement uses TRBV3-1 and TRBJ2-4, with TRBD2 matching over 8 bases. The CDR3 covers 14 residues. The V gene's germline CDR1 is LGHDT and CDR2 YNNKEL (reference sequence). Trimming at V came to 1 base and at J to 7 bases, leaving 3 bases not matched to a gene. Here the CDR3 reads CASSQVPGGNIQYF. The CDR3 bases are TGTGCCAGCAGCCAAGTTCCGGGGGGGAACATTCAGTACTTC.

This clonotype has a count of ten or more. One end of the junction is discordant with germline, which a read error may explain. The rearrangement uses TRBV2 and TRBJ2-1; D is ambiguous. Germline CDR1 and CDR2: SNHLY and FYNNEI. The CDR3 is 12 amino acids. CDR3 sequence (DNA): TGTGCCAGCAGCGAAGAGTACAATGAGCAGTTCTTC. This gives the protein CASSEEYNEQFF.

The chain carries TRBV19 and TRBJ2-2; 8 bases map to TRBD1. From germline, CDR1 is LNHDA and CDR2 SQIVND (reference sequence). This CDR3 contains 14 residues. Germline trimming cut 4 bases from V and 6 bases from J; bases unmatched to any gene: 4. CDR3 region: CASSNQGAAGELFF. CDR3 DNA sequence: TGTGCCAGTAGTAACCAGGGGGCGGCCGGGGAGCTGTTTTTT.

The table lists this clonotype with many counts. The chain carries TRBV19 and TRBJ1-5, with no clear D. CDR3 length: 17 amino acids. The V end was cut by 5 bases, the J end by 3 bases, with 20 bases between. The V gene's germline CDR1 is LNHDA and CDR2 SQIVND (reference sequence). CDR3 in amino acids: CASSSLVSGLLNQPQHF. As DNA, the CDR3 is TGTGCCAGTAGTTCCCTGGTATCAGGCCTTCTCAATCAGCCCCAGCATTTT.

This clonotype came up many times. V and J are TRBV3-1 and TRBJ2-3, with D perhaps TRBD1 (5 bases). Germline values: CDR1 LGHDT, CDR2 YNNKEL (reference sequence). The CDR3 is made up of 12 amino acids. V was pared by 5 bases and J by 6 bases, with 9 bases between. The CDR3 loop reads CASSTTGDTQYF. CDR3 nucleotide sequence: TGTGCCAGCAGCACAACAGGTGATACGCAGTATTTT.